The present TCR beta chain was sequenced within a study of human T cells and chemical hapten exposure. Study overall: Variation in per-sample TCR yields came mainly from small pooled library volume differences. General study findings and limits: Significantly greater numbers of large CDR3 similarity clusters came from expanded TCRs than from controls.

Time point defined: pre-sensitization, week 0. Treatment denoted: therapeutic diphenylcyclopropenone sensitization with weekly scalp DPC. The drawing of blood occurred before each patch test was applied. This clonotype was detected a few times. Its antigen is currently unknown. TCRdb re-called the RACE reads through MiXCR, storing one row per CDR3 protein. This table has a few hundred thousand distinct CDR3 sequences, approximately 5.8% appearing once. V lost 1 base, J lost 0 bases, and 16 bases lay in between. This CDR3 is built from 17 residues. Germline lookup yields CDR1 MGHRA and CDR2 YSYEKL. This sample comprised whole blood, obtained in connection with sensitization to the hapten diphenylcyclopropenone (DPC). J is TRBJ2-7 and V is TRBV4-1; TRBD2 is a possible D gene (6 bases). The clonotype comes from a woman aged 18-30 years with alopecia areata. Some clones in this sample may be carry-over from other donors' samples. CDR3 nucleotide sequence: TGCGCCAGCAGCCAAGTCCGCGGAGGGGCCGTCTCCTACGAGCAGTACTTC. Protein: CASSQVRGGAVSYEQYF.